This entry describes one TCR beta chain. Its antigen target is currently unknown. No much larger clonotype is one base removed from it; base qualities were not supplied. This sample stems from a study of CD8 T cells in Susac syndrome (dated by TCRdb to between 2018 and 2020). Regarding the study in general: Repertoire sequencing was used to test whether CD8+ T cell activation and differentiation in Susac syndrome was antigen driven. The clonality of the CD8+ T cell repertoire was compared across over 9 healthy donors, some 14 Susac syndrome patients and under 17 multiple sclerosis patients.

The paper as a whole reports these results and caveats: The TCR sequencing and HLA analysis was acknowledged to have included a relatively small number of individuals.

High-throughput TCR beta sequencing profiled peripheral blood CD8+ and CD4+ T cells from healthy donors, Susac syndrome patients and multiple sclerosis patients. The multiple sclerosis controls were treatment-naive patients whose relapsing-remitting disease, either stable or active, fulfilled the revised McDonald criteria. CD8+ TEMRA cells were enriched by FACS, while bulk CD8+ and CD4+ T cells were purified by magnetic negative isolation. Blood was collected in EDTA tubes and processed within 24 hours, with PBMCs isolated through density gradient centrifugation. PBMCs destined for TCR sequencing were cryopreserved in liquid nitrogen and later thawed in a 37 °C water bath. A purity of at least 90% was achieved for sorted or isolated CD4+, CD8+ and CD8+ TEMRA cells. RNA was extracted using the RNeasy kit, and about 0.45 to 1 ug of the RNA was reverse transcribed with random hexamers. The immunoSEQ multiplex PCR assay, which covers 54 Vbeta and 13 Jbeta segments, was used to amplify TCR beta CDR3 regions. Bias from PCR amplification was corrected by using a synthetic template baseline for primer optimization and for computational correction. Per the original workflow: Reads were annotated to V, D and J genes per IMGT and analyzed with immunoSEQ Analyzer, keeping only productive sequences. Clonality was computed as one minus Shannon entropy normalized by log2 of the number of productive unique sequences. Public and private clones were assessed among the 100 most prevalent clones of each patient and control. Clones were defined as Susac-specific if absent from the healthy and MS cohorts, from 1052 published viral clones and from other ImmuneACCESS disease sequences. TCRdb reran the public reads through fastp at Q25 and MiXCR, keeping productive beta chains. Each entry merges the rows of one CDR3 protein and shows their most common DNA and genes. TCRdb assigned the V and J calls; the authors' analysis was not used. The sample yields over 350,000 distinct CDR3 sequences; more than 80% were counted once. Roughly 0.11% of the sample rests with the top ten.

Spanning cysteine to phenylalanine, the CDR3 consists of 15 amino acids. The DNA shown is the 45-base CDR3, in frame from base 1. V gives up 0 bases and J gives up 11 bases, and the segment between their germline ends measures 17 bases. The germline V gene supplies CDR1 MGHRA and CDR2 YSYEKL. The rearrangement joined TRBV4-1 to TRBJ1-3, with TRBD1 as a weak D call on 5 bases. The clonotype comes from a human donor with multiple sclerosis. The specimen was CD8+ T cells from PBMCs. The CDR3 loop reads CASSQEVQGSVSIYF. In nucleotide form, the sequence is TGCGCCAGCAGCCAAGAAGTCCAGGGATCTGTTTCCATATATTTT.